The 28 T cell receptor beta chains given below trace back to one sample, sequenced in a study of tissue T cells after allogeneic stem cell transplantation. Here immunoSEQ multiplex PCR was the method, and the copy in TCRdb shows in-frame clones only, minus some. The table includes some 45,000 clones, 92% detected once. Material: blood, obtained before transplantation. The receptors shown here come from a woman between 35 and 75 years old who later had graft-versus-host disease after an allogeneic stem cell transplant.

The chain has TRBV19 and TRBJ2-7; TRBD2 might be the D (7 bases). V lost 3 bases and J 6 bases, leaving 21 bases between the germline ends. This CDR3 has 16 amino acids. Germline V lookup: CDR1 LNHDA, CDR2 SQIVND (reference sequence). The CDR3 loop reads CASSMPGGPRPLEQYF. The CDR3 nucleotides are TGTGCCAGTAGTATGCCGGGGGGCCCCCGCCCCCTCGAGCAGTACTTC. Full variable domain (rest looked up from reference TRBV19 and TRBJ2-7): DGGITQSPKYLFRKEGQNVTLSCEQNLNHDAMYWYRQDPGQGLRLIYYSQIVNDFQKGDIAEGYSVSREKKESFPLTVTSAQKNPTAFYLCASSMPGGPRPLEQYFGPGTRLTVT.

J is TRBJ2-2 and V is TRBV27; tentative D call: TRBD1 (5 bases). Germline V CDR1 and CDR2: MNHEY, SMNVEV (reference sequence). CDR3 size: 15 residues. Trimming pared 3 bases from V and 4 bases from J, leaving 12 bases between. CDR3 sequence reads: CASSFQGLGTGELFF. The CDR3 region has the DNA TGTGCCAGCAGTTTCCAGGGCCTCGGCACCGGGGAGCTGTTTTTT.

This clone is labeled as medium-sized (0.01 to 0.1%). This chain connects TRBV5-1 to TRBJ1-1; D gene uncertain. The germline V and J ends were trimmed by 2 bases and 1 base, with 6 bases remaining between them. Germline lookup yields CDR1 SGHRS and CDR2 YFSETQ. The CDR3 covers 13 residues. The CDR3 loop is CASSFSGNTEAFF. The CDR3 DNA reads TGCGCCAGCAGCTTTTCAGGGAACACTGAAGCTTTCTTT.

By its share, this clone is medium-sized. J is TRBJ2-1 and V is TRBV6-2 or TRBV6-3; possible D gene TRBD1, 6 bases. V shed 5 bases and J shed 4 bases, with 15 bases lying between them. CDR3 length: 15 amino acids. Germline CDR1 MNHEY, CDR2 SVGEGT. DNA for the CDR3: TGTGCCAGCAGTCCGACACAGCAGGGGTACAATGAGCAGTTCTTC. Translated, it gives CASSPTQQGYNEQFF.

The gene calls are TRBV19 and TRBJ1-2, with D hard to call. This CDR3 has 13 amino acids. The V and J ends lost 1 base and 2 bases respectively, with 5 bases between them. The germline CDR1 and CDR2 sequences are LNHDA and SQIVND (reference sequence). The CDR3 protein is CASSIGGNYGYTF. CDR3 nucleotide sequence: TGTGCCAGTAGTATAGGAGGGAACTATGGCTACACCTTC.

This clone was recorded only once. This chain joins TRBV7-2 and TRBJ1-4; D might be TRBD1 (6 bases). The CDR3 length is 14 residues. The germline V gene has CDR1 SGHTA and CDR2 FQGNSA. V lost 9 bases to trimming and J lost 10 bases, with 21 bases between them. CDR3 loop: CASGGQGAVGKLFF. DNA for the CDR3: TGTGCCAGTGGGGGGCAGGGAGCTGTTGGAAAACTGTTTTTT.

This clone was found a few times. CDR3 loop: CASSIHLETQYF. The CDR3 DNA follows: TGTGCCAGCAGCATACATCTGGAGACCCAGTACTTC. The chain employs TRBV5-4 and TRBJ2-5; D remains ambiguous. Germline V gene sequence: CDR1 SGHNT, CDR2 YYREEE (reference sequence). V dropped 4 bases and J dropped 5 bases, with 9 bases sitting between them. This CDR3 is 12 amino acids long. Based on the CDR3 plus reference TRBV5-4 and TRBJ2-5, the full variable domain is ETGVTQSPTHLIKTRGQQVTLRCSSQSGHNTVSWYQQALGQGPQFIFQYYREEENGRGNFPPRFSGLQFPNYSSELNVNALELDDSALYLCASSIHLETQYFGPGTRLLVL.

The chain recombines TRBV6-2 or TRBV6-3 with TRBJ1-1, with D maybe TRBD1 (6 bases). Germline assignment: CDR1 MNHEY and CDR2 SVGEGT. The length of the CDR3 is 17 residues. Trimming stripped 6 bases from V and 0 bases from J, with 20 bases between. The CDR3 region has the DNA TGTGCCAGCAGCCAGCCGGGACACCTGACCATGAACACTGAAGCTTTCTTT. This translates into CASSQPGHLTMNTEAFF.

V usage is TRBV5-6 and J usage is TRBJ2-1, with 8 nucleotides matching TRBD2. The V and J ends lost 3 bases and 8 bases, in that order; junction bases with no gene match: 13. Germline-derived CDR1 and CDR2 are SGHDT and YYEEEE. The CDR3 consists of 16 residues. This CDR3 is CASSWTGTRSKYEQFF. The DNA for the CDR3 is TGTGCCAGCAGCTGGACCGGGACTAGAAGCAAATATGAGCAGTTCTTC.

The chain employs TRBV7-2 and TRBJ1-4; a possible D gene is TRBD1 (6 bases). The ends were cut back, 5 bases at V and 8 bases at J, with 18 bases in the middle. Germline loops: CDR1 SGHTA, CDR2 FQGNSA. The CDR3 runs to 15 residues. In DNA form, the CDR3 reads TGTGCCAGCAGCGCAAGCCCGACAGGACCCGAAAAACTGTTTTTT. Translating it yields CASSASPTGPEKLFF.

This chain uses TRBV24-1 with TRBJ1-1; maybe TRBD1 (6 bases). This CDR3 contains 14 residues. Deletions cut 6 bases from V and 2 bases from J, with 12 bases between. Looked up from germline, CDR1 is KGHDR and CDR2 is SFDVKD. The CDR3 loop is CATSLGGANTEAFF. For the CDR3, the DNA is TGTGCCACCAGTTTAGGGGGGGCAAACACTGAAGCTTTCTTT.

The chain carries TRBV4-3 and TRBJ2-3, with TRBD2 matching 8 bases. V gave up 0 bases and J gave up 1 base; unmatched junction bases: 9. Per the germline V gene, CDR1 is LGHNA and CDR2 is YSLEER. The CDR3 totals 18 residues. CDR3 in amino acids: CASSQDRGLVGGTDTQYF. The CDR3 DNA reads as TGCGCCAGCAGCCAAGATCGGGGACTAGTCGGTGGCACAGATACGCAGTATTTT.

This chain joins TRBV19 and TRBJ1-2; 8 nucleotides line up with TRBD1. Trimming removed 3 bases from V and 2 bases from J; junction bases left unmatched: 5. The CDR3 sequence is 15 residues long. CDR1 and CDR2 from the germline V gene are LNHDA and SQIVND (reference sequence). The CDR3 region has the DNA TGTGCCAGTAGTATGGAGGGACAGGTCAACTATGGCTACACCTTC. Its protein product is CASSMEGQVNYGYTF.

This clone ranks as large. The CDR3 sequence is CATSDLEGDQETQYF. CDR3 DNA: TGTGCCACCAGTGATTTGGAGGGGGATCAAGAGACCCAGTACTTC. The chain joins TRBV24-1 to TRBJ2-5, with D perhaps TRBD1 (6 bases). The CDR3 totals 15 residues. Per germline, CDR1 KGHDR and CDR2 SFDVKD. Trimming shortened V by 0 bases and J by 2 bases, and 9 bases separated the two germline ends.

J is TRBJ2-7 and V is TRBV20-1; D might be TRBD1 or TRBD2, each matching 5 bases. Between the trimmed V and J ends, which lost 3 bases and 8 bases, there was a span of 17 bases. This CDR3 contains 13 residues. The germline CDR1 and CDR2 sequences are DFQATT and SNEGSKA (reference sequence). The CDR3 coding sequence is TGCAGTGCTAGTTCGGGACGGGACCCCCAGCAGTACTTC. This sequence encodes CSASSGRDPQQYF.

The rearrangement joins TRBV19 to TRBJ2-4; D perhaps matches TRBD1 (6 bases). The CDR3 consists of 12 residues. The ends were cut back, 4 bases at V and 7 bases at J, with 8 bases in the middle. Germline-derived CDR1 and CDR2 are LNHDA and SQIVND (reference sequence). The CDR3 reads CASSRTDNIQYF. DNA for the CDR3: TGTGCCAGTAGTAGGACAGATAACATTCAGTACTTC.

This chain joins TRBV28 and TRBJ2-3; D unclear. Trimming removed 3 bases from V and 4 bases from J, with 2 bases in between. CDR3 size: 11 residues. The germline CDR1 and CDR2 sequences are MDHEN and SYDVKM. The chain's CDR3 is CASSFADTQYF. CDR3 coding DNA: TGTGCCAGCAGTTTTGCAGATACGCAGTATTTT.

The chain couples TRBV11-2 to TRBJ2-7, with 8 bases fitting TRBD1. The V and J ends lost 1 base and 1 base, in that order; junction bases with no gene match: 0. Per the germline V gene, CDR1 is SGHAT and CDR2 is FQNNGV. The CDR3 runs to 14 residues. The CDR3 nucleotides are TGTGCCAGCAGCTTAGGGACAGGGTCCTACGAGCAGTACTTC. Its translation is CASSLGTGSYEQYF.

Here the CDR3 DNA reads TGTGCCAGCTCACCACCGGAGGGGAGGGAGACCCAGTACTTC. As protein: CASSPPEGRETQYF. This rearrangement joins TRBV18 to TRBJ2-5; maybe TRBD2 (6 bases). This CDR3 is built from 14 residues. CDR1 is KGHSH, CDR2 LQKENI, per germline. V was pared by 0 bases and J by 5 bases, with 10 bases between.

V is TRBV12-3 or TRBV12-4 and J is TRBJ2-7; the match to TRBD2 covers 9 bases. V was pared by 4 bases and J by 6 bases, with 4 bases of the junction left unmatched. This CDR3 has 13 amino acids. CDR3 nucleotide sequence: TGTGCCAGCAGTTCTCTAGCGGGACGCGAGCAGTACTTC. This codes for CASSSLAGREQYF.

The chain recombines TRBV6-4 with TRBJ2-1; D is tentatively TRBD1 or TRBD2 (6 bases each). CDR3 size: 14 residues. The V gene's germline CDR1 is MRHNA and CDR2 SNTAGT. The V end was cut by 5 bases, the J end by 6 bases, with 14 bases between. The CDR3 DNA follows: TGTGCCAGCAGTACGGGGGAAGGGGGCAATGAGCAGTTCTTC. Residues: CASSTGEGGNEQFF.

This clone was seen just once. The chain employs TRBV28 and TRBJ2-7; D uncertain. Germline lookup yields CDR1 MDHEN and CDR2 SYDVKM. With 3 bases removed from V and 9 bases from J, the gap between germline ends came to 9 bases. This CDR3 region has 11 residues. The CDR3 region is CASSLNRRQYF. The DNA for the CDR3 is TGTGCCAGCAGTTTGAACCGAAGGCAGTACTTC.

The chain links TRBV13 to TRBJ2-7; D possibly corresponds to TRBD1 (6 bases). The CDR3 totals 14 residues. Trimming removed 3 bases from V and 8 bases from J, with 17 bases in between. Germline V gives CDR1 PRHDT, CDR2 FYEKMQ (reference sequence). This CDR3 reads CASSLGAGAGQQYF. In nucleotides, the CDR3 is TGTGCCAGCAGCTTGGGGGCAGGGGCGGGCCAGCAGTACTTC. The variable domain in full, completed from reference TRBV13 and TRBJ2-7, reads AAGVIQSPRHLIKEKRETATLKCYPIPRHDTVYWYQQGPGQDPQFLISFYEKMQSDKGSIPDRFSAQQFSDYHSELNMSSLELGDSALYFCASSLGAGAGQQYFGPGTRLTVT.

The chain has TRBV9 and TRBJ2-3, with D perhaps TRBD1 (5 bases). There are 15 residues in the CDR3. V shed 4 bases and J shed 2 bases, with 14 bases lying between them. CDR1 SGDLS and CDR2 YYNGEE come from the germline V gene. This chain's CDR3 is CASSPRGSLTDTQYF. The CDR3 DNA reads TGTGCCAGCAGCCCAAGGGGTTCCCTCACAGATACGCAGTATTTT.

The V gene is TRBV15, the J gene TRBJ2-4; D is undetermined. The CDR3 extends over 16 amino acids. Trimming removed 0 bases at V and 0 bases at J, with 9 bases between. Germline V gene lookup returns CDR1 LNHNV and CDR2 YYDKDF (reference sequence). The CDR3 sequence: CATSRDFGLAKNIQYF. In DNA form, the CDR3 reads TGTGCCACCAGCAGAGATTTTGGGCTAGCCAAAAACATTCAGTACTTC.

The J gene is TRBJ2-7, the V gene TRBV10-1; weak D call: TRBD2 (6 bases). Germline CDR1 is WNHNN and CDR2 is SYGVQD (reference sequence). This CDR3 is built from 12 residues. The ends were cut back, 7 bases at V and 7 bases at J, with 14 bases in the middle. CDR3 nucleotide sequence: TGCGCCAGCACCGGAGGGGTTGGGGAGCAGTACTTC. Translating it yields CASTGGVGEQYF.

This clone was counted between two and nine times. This sequence joins TRBV19 and TRBJ1-5, with a possible D match to TRBD1 (5 bases). Germline lookup yields CDR1 LNHDA and CDR2 SQIVND (reference sequence). The CDR3 spans 14 residues. Trimming stripped 1 base from V and 6 bases from J, with 10 bases between. This CDR3 reads CASSIGRDFQPQHF. The CDR3 DNA is TGTGCCAGTAGTATAGGCAGGGACTTTCAGCCCCAGCATTTT.

V usage is TRBV28 and J usage is TRBJ2-1, with 10 bases matching TRBD2. This CDR3 is 15 amino acids long. With V trimmed by 3 bases and J by 4 bases, 3 bases remained unmatched. Germline values: CDR1 MDHEN, CDR2 SYDVKM. The CDR3 region is CASSFSSGGYNEQFF. CDR3 nucleotide sequence: TGTGCCAGCAGTTTTTCTAGCGGGGGTTACAATGAGCAGTTCTTC. Full variable domain (remainder filled in from reference TRBV28 and TRBJ2-1): DVKVTQSSRYLVKRTGEKVFLECVQDMDHENMFWYRQDPGLGLRLIYFSYDVKMKEKGDIPEGYSVSREKKERFSLILESASTNQTSMYLCASSFSSGGYNEQFFGPGTRLTVL.